These 30 T cell receptor beta chains originate from one sample sequenced in a study of blood T cell repertoires in COVID-19. Generated by immunoSEQ multiplex PCR, the TCRdb table keeps only in-frame clones and is missing some. The sample holds around 100,000 clones, around four fifths seen once. The sequencing sample was made of peripheral blood. The origin of the receptors is a man in his fifties or sixties with active or convalescent COVID-19.

The CDR3 here is CASSKSRGTGNQPQHF. The CDR3 nucleotides are TGTGCCAGCAGCAAAAGCCGGGGAACTGGCAATCAGCCCCAGCATTTT. The chain recombines TRBV21-1 with TRBJ1-5. TRBV21-1 is reported as a pseudogene. CDR3 length: 16 amino acids.

This clone occurred once. This sequence joins TRBV5-1 and TRBJ1-3; 8 nucleotides agree with TRBD1. The CDR3 spans 18 residues. Germline values: CDR1 SGHRS, CDR2 YFSETQ. V shed 1 base, J shed 3 bases, and the junction held 12 bases outside the gene matches. The CDR3 protein is CASSLRGTGMARGNTIYF. As DNA, the CDR3 is TGCGCCAGCAGCTTGCGGGGGACAGGAATGGCTCGTGGAAACACCATATATTTT.

The chain carries TRBV10-3 and TRBJ2-3, with a possible D match to TRBD1 (7 bases). Trimming stripped 10 bases from V and 3 bases from J, with 14 bases between. The CDR3 extends over 13 amino acids. CDR1 is ENHRY, CDR2 SYGVKD, per germline. The chain's CDR3 is CATQGGPTDTQYF. CDR3 bases: TGTGCCACCCAGGGGGGACCAACAGATACGCAGTATTTT.

The J gene is TRBJ2-6, the V gene TRBV19, with a weak D call TRBD2 (7 bases). This CDR3 contains 18 residues. Per the germline V gene, CDR1 is LNHDA and CDR2 is SQIVND (reference sequence). V lost 1 base to trimming and J lost 0 bases, with 13 bases between them. CDR3 amino acids: CASSIGAGAYSGANVLTF. In DNA, the CDR3 is TGTGCCAGTAGTATAGGGGCGGGGGCCTACTCTGGGGCCAACGTCCTGACTTTC.

The chain uses TRBV6-5 and TRBJ1-2; D is uncertain. Germline values: CDR1 MNHEY, CDR2 SVGAGI. Trimming shortened V by 4 bases and J by 2 bases, and 17 bases separated the two germline ends. This CDR3 region has 16 residues. CDR3 residues: CASSSDGFPGNYGYTF. For the CDR3, the DNA is TGTGCCAGCAGTTCCGATGGGTTCCCGGGGAACTATGGCTACACCTTC.

This clone has just one count. The chain's CDR3 is CASSLRARGGGTDTQYF. The CDR3 DNA follows: TGTGCCAGCAGCTTGAGGGCGAGGGGAGGGGGCACAGATACGCAGTATTTT. The genes are TRBV5-6 and TRBJ2-3; TRBD2 matches 7 bases. The CDR3 runs 17 residues. V gave up 1 base and J gave up 1 base; unmatched junction bases: 9. Germline V gene lookup returns CDR1 SGHDT and CDR2 YYEEEE. Combining the CDR3 with reference TRBV5-6 and TRBJ2-3 gives the whole variable domain DAGVTQSPTHLIKTRGQQVTLRCSPKSGHDTVSWYQQALGQGPQFIFQYYEEEERQRGNFPDRFSGHQFPNYSSELNVNALLLGDSALYLCASSLRARGGGTDTQYFGPGTRLTVL.

The DNA of the CDR3 is TGTGCCAGTAGTAATGGACAGGGTTCAGCGAATGAGCAGTTCTTC. Its protein is CASSNGQGSANEQFF. The chain joins TRBV19 to TRBJ2-1; 8 nucleotides align to TRBD1. The V gene's germline CDR1 is LNHDA and CDR2 SQIVND (reference sequence). J gave up 7 bases and V 4 bases, and 9 bases lay outside the gene matches. The CDR3 spans 15 residues. Based on the CDR3 plus reference TRBV19 and TRBJ2-1, the full variable domain is DGGITQSPKYLFRKEGQNVTLSCEQNLNHDAMYWYRQDPGQGLRLIYYSQIVNDFQKGDIAEGYSVSREKKESFPLTVTSAQKNPTAFYLCASSNGQGSANEQFFGPGTRLTVL.

Here the CDR3 DNA reads TGTGCCAGCGCCAGGGAAGGTCGAGAGCAGTTCTTC. Encoded protein: CASAREGREQFF. The rearrangement joins TRBV27 to TRBJ2-1; D might be TRBD1 (5 bases). This CDR3 contains 12 residues. V was clipped by 8 bases and J by 10 bases, with 15 bases between them. Germline loops: CDR1 MNHEY, CDR2 SMNVEV (reference sequence).

The V gene is TRBV9, the J gene TRBJ1-5; D perhaps matches TRBD1 (6 bases). The CDR3 loop spans 15 amino acids. Germline-derived CDR1 and CDR2 are SGDLS and YYNGEE. V gave up 0 bases and J gave up 2 bases, with 9 bases separating them. The CDR3 loop reads CASSVGGGGNQPQHF. The CDR3 region has the DNA TGTGCCAGCAGCGTAGGTGGGGGCGGCAATCAGCCCCAGCATTTT.

This chain connects TRBV5-6 to TRBJ1-2; D uncertain. V was cut by 1 base and J by 7 bases, with 8 bases left in between. The CDR3 loop spans 12 amino acids. Germline CDR1 SGHDT, CDR2 YYEEEE. The CDR3, as DNA: TGTGCCAGCAGCTTGCAGTACGTTGGCTACACCTTC. This encodes CASSLQYVGYTF.

The J gene is TRBJ2-7, the V gene TRBV2; 11 nucleotides match TRBD2. CDR1 SNHLY and CDR2 FYNNEI come from the germline V gene. V dropped 8 bases and J dropped 3; count of bases not matched to a gene: 9. The CDR3 spans 15 residues. The CDR3 nucleotides read TGTGCCAGCGGTCAGACTAGCGGGAAAGGCTACGAGCAGTACTTC. Encoded protein: CASGQTSGKGYEQYF.

Remarks on this clone: This may be a read error: a much more frequent sequence differs by one nucleotide. The chain recombines TRBV7-2 with TRBJ2-2; D perhaps matches TRBD2 (7 bases). The ends were cut back, 2 bases at V and 4 bases at J, with 11 bases in the middle. Looked up from germline, CDR1 is SGHTA and CDR2 is FQGNSA. The CDR3 is 15 residues long. CDR3: CASSLRGGGTGELFF. The CDR3 region has the DNA TGTGCCAGCAGCTTAAGGGGGGGAGGCACCGGGGAGCTGTTTTTT.

Turning to this clone: The sample has other DNA sequences that encode this CDR3 too. The V gene is TRBV12-3 or TRBV12-4, the J gene TRBJ2-5; the D is unclear. V lost 2 bases, J lost 5 bases, and 6 bases lay in between. The CDR3 is 12 amino acids. The CDR3 spells CASSLLEETQYF. CDR3 DNA sequence: TGTGCCAGCAGTTTACTAGAGGAGACCCAGTACTTC.

The chain combines TRBV19 with TRBJ2-3; 8 positions agree with TRBD1. CDR1 is LNHDA and CDR2 is SQIVND in the germline V gene (reference sequence). The junction had 9 bases not matched to a gene; V was cut back by 0 bases and J by 1 base. This CDR3 has 18 amino acids. The CDR3 loop reads CASSIDRLAGGGTDTQYF. The CDR3 DNA sequence: TGTGCCAGTAGTATAGACAGACTCGCAGGGGGCGGCACAGATACGCAGTATTTT.

The genes are TRBV11-2 and TRBJ1-5; 10 bases match TRBD1. The CDR3 sequence is 16 residues long. Germline values: CDR1 SGHAT, CDR2 FQNNGV. The junction had 9 bases not matched to a gene; V was cut back by 4 bases and J by 6 bases. The CDR3 DNA sequence: TGTGCCAGCAGCTCGAACTACGGGACAGGGGTTCAGCCCCAGCATTTT. Amino acid sequence: CASSSNYGTGVQPQHF. The variable domain in full, completed from reference TRBV11-2 and TRBJ1-5, reads EAGVAQSPRYKIIEKRQSVAFWCNPISGHATLYWYQQILGQGPKLLIQFQNNGVVDDSQLPKDRFSAERLKGVDSTLKIQPAKLEDSAVYLCASSSNYGTGVQPQHFGDGTRLSIL.

The chain links TRBV4-1 to TRBJ2-3, with TRBD2 matching 9 bases. The CDR3 has 16 amino acids. Trimming cost V 0 bases and J 2 bases; bases outside gene matches: 3. Germline V gene sequence: CDR1 MGHRA, CDR2 YSYEKL. CDR3 in DNA: TGCGCCAGCAGCCAAGATAGCGGGAGAACCACAGATACGCAGTATTTT. This translates into CASSQDSGRTTDTQYF.

The rearrangement joins TRBV7-2 to TRBJ1-2; 10 nucleotides align to TRBD1. The ends lost 3 bases at V and 5 bases at J; junction bases unmatched: 6. The CDR3 is 15 amino acids. Germline lookup yields CDR1 SGHTA and CDR2 FQGNSA. The CDR3 protein is CASSFSGQGEYGYTF. The CDR3 DNA reads as TGTGCCAGCAGCTTTTCAGGACAGGGGGAGTATGGCTACACCTTC. Full variable domain (outside the CDR3, taken from reference TRBV7-2 and TRBJ1-2): GAGVSQSPSNKVTEKGKDVELRCDPISGHTALYWYRQSLGQGLEFLIYFQGNSAPDKSGLPSDRFSAERTGGSVSTLTIQRTQQEDSAVYLCASSFSGQGEYGYTFGSGTRLTVV.

The chain uses TRBV9 and TRBJ2-5, with a possible D match to TRBD2 (6 bases). The CDR3 consists of 13 residues. Germline-derived CDR1 and CDR2 are SGDLS and YYNGEE. V was pared by 0 bases and J by 9 bases, with 12 bases between. This CDR3 is CASSVGELAAQYF. The CDR3 region has the DNA TGTGCCAGCAGCGTAGGGGAGTTAGCGGCCCAGTACTTC.

This chain links TRBV7-9 with TRBJ2-2; 8 bases map to TRBD1. The CDR3 length is 16 residues. Trimming took 3 bases from V and 5 from J; bases not matched to a gene: 8. From germline, CDR1 is SEHNR and CDR2 FQNEAQ (reference sequence). This CDR3 is CASSLGQGALTGELFF. The CDR3 DNA reads TGTGCCAGCAGCTTGGGTCAGGGGGCATTAACCGGGGAGCTGTTTTTT.

The rearrangement joins TRBV21-1 to TRBJ2-7; the table's D call, TRBD2, was not checked against the DNA. TRBV21-1 is noted as a pseudogene. CDR3 length: 17 amino acids. CDR3 amino acids: CASSKRAGAGGSYEQYV. The CDR3 coding sequence is TGTGCCAGCAGCAAACGGGCCGGAGCGGGAGGCTCCTACGAGCAGTACGTC.

The V call is TRBV6-5, the J call TRBJ2-3; D possibly corresponds to TRBD2 (6 bases). CDR1 and CDR2 (germline): MNHEY, SVGAGI. Trimming cost V 0 bases and J 1 base, with 11 bases left between them. The CDR3 runs 16 residues. The CDR3 DNA is TGTGCCAGCAGTTACTCGAGGGCTAGCGGCACAGATACGCAGTATTTT. It encodes CASSYSRASGTDTQYF.

This clone showed up just once. CDR3 sequence: CASSNLRGNTGELFF. The CDR3 DNA sequence: TGTGCCAGTAGCAATCTAAGGGGGAACACCGGGGAGCTGTTTTTT. The chain uses TRBV19 and TRBJ2-2, with D perhaps matching TRBD1 (5 bases). Trimming cost V 6 bases and J 1 base, with 12 bases left between them. Germline values: CDR1 LNHDA, CDR2 SQIVND (reference sequence). The CDR3 extends over 15 amino acids.

The CDR3 DNA reads TGTGCCAGCAGCTTAGCGTCCAGGGTTAATGAGCAGTTCTTC. Encoded protein: CASSLASRVNEQFF. V is TRBV7-9 and J is TRBJ2-1; tentatively, D is TRBD1 (5 bases). The CDR3 length is 14 residues. The germline V and J ends were trimmed by 0 bases and 7 bases, with 10 bases remaining between them. Germline V lookup: CDR1 SEHNR, CDR2 FQNEAQ (reference sequence).

The rearrangement links TRBV27 to TRBJ2-3; 14 bases align to TRBD2. The CDR3 has 16 residues. J gave up 5 bases and V 5 bases, and 6 bases lay outside the gene matches. CDR1 is MNHEY and CDR2 is SMNVEV in the germline V gene (reference sequence). The CDR3 protein is CASSGGLAGVKDTQYF. The CDR3 DNA follows: TGTGCCAGCAGTGGGGGACTAGCGGGAGTGAAAGATACGCAGTATTTT.

The CDR3: CASSFFTGGRSDTQYF. CDR3 DNA sequence: TGTGCCAGCAGCTTTTTCACAGGGGGCAGATCAGATACGCAGTATTTT. The V call is TRBV5-4, the J call TRBJ2-3, with 9 bases lining up with TRBD1. This CDR3 is built from 16 residues. Germline CDR1 SGHNT, CDR2 YYREEE (reference sequence). With V trimmed by 2 bases and J by 4 bases, 8 bases remained unmatched.

This clone was observed a handful of times. This rearrangement joins TRBV12-2 to TRBJ1-1. TRBV12-2 is a documented pseudogene. This CDR3 has 18 amino acids. CDR3: CASRLSVGCCSRGTEAFF. Written as DNA, the CDR3 is TGTGCAAGTCGCCTTAGTGTAGGTTGTTGCAGTCGGGGCACTGAAGCTTTCTTT.

This clone was counted a few times. The chain is built from TRBV5-1 and TRBJ2-6; TRBD1 aligns across 7 bases. V shed 4 bases and J 5 bases; nucleotides not matched to a gene: 6. Germline V gene lookup returns CDR1 SGHRS and CDR2 YFSETQ. There are 15 residues in the CDR3. The CDR3 is CASSGTDFRANVLTF. CDR3 DNA: TGCGCCAGCAGCGGGACAGACTTTAGGGCCAACGTCCTGACTTTC.

The rearrangement uses TRBV2 and TRBJ2-6; TRBD1 might be the D (6 bases). With 7 bases removed from V and 5 bases from J, the gap between germline ends came to 9 bases. CDR1 is SNHLY, CDR2 FYNNEI, per germline. The CDR3 covers 13 residues. The CDR3 nucleotides are TGTGCCAGCATTAGGGACAGGGCCAACGTCCTGACTTTC. Its translation is CASIRDRANVLTF. Filled out from reference TRBV2 and TRBJ2-6, the complete variable domain reads EPEVTQTPSHQVTQMGQEVILRCVPISNHLYFYWYRQILGQKVEFLVSFYNNEISEKSEIFDDQFSVERPDGSNFTLKIRSTKLEDSAMYFCASIRDRANVLTFGAGSRLTVL.

The chain joins TRBV5-4 to TRBJ2-1; 8 bases align to TRBD1. J lost 2 bases, V lost 0 bases, and 10 bases had no gene match. The CDR3 has 18 residues. Germline V gene sequence: CDR1 SGHNT, CDR2 YYREEE (reference sequence). CDR3 in DNA: TGTGCCAGCAGCTTGGGTGGCAGGGGGCCAACCGCCTACAATGAGCAGTTCTTC. As protein: CASSLGGRGPTAYNEQFF.

The chain links TRBV11-2 to TRBJ2-1; 9 nucleotides line up with TRBD1. V trimming: 5 bases; J trimming: 7 bases; junction bases outside the gene matches: 6. The germline V gene has CDR1 SGHAT and CDR2 FQNNGV. The CDR3 sequence is 14 residues long. The CDR3 sequence is CASSARQGGNEQFF. In nucleotides, the CDR3 is TGTGCCAGCAGCGCCCGACAGGGGGGGAATGAGCAGTTCTTC.